This is a list of T cell receptor beta chains from one sample in a study of spatial heterogeneity in lung cancer. One entry per CDR3 protein results from TCRdb running MiXCR on the 5' RACE reads. The sample lists around 19,000 distinct CDR3 sequences; around 6.9% were seen once. The sequenced sample was lung tumor tissue, obtained at surgery. All receptors derive from a female donor with early-stage non-small cell lung cancer. The CDR3 runs from the conserved cysteine through the conserved F or W. The order of the fields is J gene, V gene, clone size, D gene, CDR3 protein, CDR3 DNA. A D gene is named only where the DNA matches it firmly. The size of a clone is reported for some rows only, either as once, few or many, or as a class for expanded clones.

TRBJ2-7 | TRBV30 | many | NA | CAWSLTYEQYF | TGTGCCTGGAGTCTCACCTACGAGCAGTACTTC
TRBJ2-5 | TRBV7-9 | many | NA | CASSPGAVTQYF | TGTGCCAGCAGCCCGGGGGCAGTGACCCAGTACTTC
TRBJ2-3 | TRBV20-1 | many | NA | CSAPDPTDTQYF | TGCAGTGCGCCGGACCCCACAGATACGCAGTATTTT
TRBJ1-1 | TRBV7-2 | many | NA | CASSSGRKAFF | TGTGCCAGCAGCTCAGGGAGGAAAGCTTTCTTT
TRBJ1-5 | TRBV28 | NA | NA | CASRSTGRAQHF | TGTGCCAGCAGATCTACAGGGAGGGCCCAGCATTTT
TRBJ1-1 | TRBV7-2 | NA | NA | CASSLVAVMNTEAFF | TGTGCCAGCAGCTTAGTAGCAGTCATGAACACTGAAGCTTTCTTT
TRBJ2-4 | TRBV12-3/TRBV12-4 | many | NA | CASSLQGGVKNIQYF | TGTGCCAGCAGTTTACAGGGGGGAGTCAAAAACATTCAGTACTTC
TRBJ2-7 | TRBV20-1 | NA | TRBD1 | CSARAQGARGYEQYF | TGCAGTGCTAGGGCACAGGGGGCAAGGGGCTACGAGCAGTACTTC
TRBJ2-7 | TRBV11-2 | NA | NA | CASSLVVREQYF | TGTGCCAGCAGCTTAGTTGTTAGGGAGCAGTACTTC
TRBJ2-1 | TRBV20-1 | few | TRBD2 | CSAMNPGLAGNEQFF | TGCAGTGCTATGAATCCGGGACTAGCGGGCAATGAGCAGTTCTTC
TRBJ1-3 | TRBV18 | many | NA | CASSPQGNTIYF | TGTGCCAGCTCACCCCAGGGGAACACCATATATTTT
TRBJ2-7 | TRBV10-2 | medium-sized | TRBD2 | CASRLGLAGQSYEQYF | TGCGCCAGCAGACTAGGACTAGCGGGACAATCCTACGAGCAGTACTTC
TRBJ2-2 | TRBV5-1 | many | TRBD2 | CASSLALAGRWAGELFF | TGCGCCAGCAGCTTGGCACTAGCGGGAAGGTGGGCCGGGGAGCTGTTTTTT
TRBJ2-1 | TRBV29-1 | many | NA | CSVERDSYNEQFF | TGCAGCGTTGAGCGGGACTCCTACAATGAGCAGTTCTTC
TRBJ2-1 | TRBV10-3 | many | NA | CAISESRAGDNEQFF | TGTGCCATCAGTGAGTCGAGAGCCGGGGACAATGAGCAGTTCTTC
TRBJ2-6 | TRBV4-3 | medium-sized | NA | CASSHQNSGANVLTF | TGCGCCAGCAGTCATCAGAACTCTGGGGCCAACGTCCTGACTTTC
TRBJ2-1 | TRBV6-2/TRBV6-3 | many | NA | CASRTPVLEQFF | TGTGCCAGCAGAACACCAGTTCTGGAGCAGTTCTTC
TRBJ2-1 | TRBV29-1 | few | TRBD1 | CSVDPRTGPNEQFF | TGCAGCGTTGATCCCCGGACAGGGCCCAATGAGCAGTTCTTC
TRBJ1-6 | TRBV7-6 | few | TRBD1 | CASSFQGASPLHF | TGTGCCAGCAGCTTCCAGGGGGCTTCACCCCTCCACTTT
TRBJ2-2 | TRBV4-3 | many | TRBD1 | CASSLGGTGETGELFF | TGCGCCAGCAGCCTAGGGGGGACAGGGGAGACCGGGGAGCTGTTTTTT
TRBJ1-4 | TRBV7-6 | many | NA | CASSLGLGEKLFF | TGTGCCAGCAGCTTAGGGTTAGGTGAAAAACTGTTTTTT
TRBJ1-1 | TRBV3-1 | many | TRBD1 | CASSQVDRGQTEAFF | TGTGCCAGCAGCCAAGTTGACAGGGGGCAGACTGAAGCTTTCTTT
TRBJ2-2 | TRBV14 | many | TRBD1 | CASSLQGVGELFF | TGTGCCAGCAGCCTACAGGGGGTCGGGGAGCTGTTTTTT
TRBJ2-1 | TRBV7-2 | many | NA | CASSGDGLDNEQFF | TGTGCCAGCAGCGGAGACGGGCTTGACAATGAGCAGTTCTTC
TRBJ2-7 | TRBV10-2 | many | TRBD1 | CASSQSSGTGIYEQYF | TGCGCCAGCAGTCAATCATCCGGGACAGGGATCTACGAGCAGTACTTC
TRBJ2-3 | TRBV6-2/TRBV6-3 | many | NA | CASRVLDTQYF | TGTGCCAGCAGGGTTCTGGATACGCAGTATTTT
TRBJ1-1 | TRBV3-1 | many | NA | CASSPQGYTEAFF | TGTGCCAGCAGCCCACAGGGTTACACTGAAGCTTTCTTT
TRBJ2-5 | TRBV29-1 | few | NA | CSARPLETQYF | TGCAGCGCTCGTCCTCTAGAGACCCAGTACTTC
TRBJ2-3 | TRBV29-1 | many | TRBD2 | CSVLGVRGAKSTDTQYF | TGCAGCGTGTTGGGGGTGCGGGGGGCCAAAAGCACAGATACGCAGTATTTT
TRBJ2-5 | TRBV7-2 | many | TRBD2 | CASSLKLADQETQYF | TGTGCCAGCAGCTTAAAACTAGCGGACCAAGAGACCCAGTACTTC
TRBJ2-7 | TRBV20-1 | few | NA | CSARDTNHEQYF | TGCAGTGCTAGAGATACGAACCACGAGCAGTACTTC
TRBJ2-7 | TRBV9 | many | TRBD2 | CASSVGLAATYEQYF | TGTGCCAGCAGCGTAGGCCTAGCGGCTACTTACGAGCAGTACTTC
TRBJ2-1 | TRBV5-1 | many | NA | CASSGMTTPNEQFF | TGCGCCAGCAGCGGAATGACAACCCCTAATGAGCAGTTCTTC
TRBJ2-7 | TRBV18 | many | NA | CASSSTYEQYF | TGTGCCAGCTCATCCACGTACGAGCAGTACTTC
TRBJ2-3 | TRBV6-5 | many | NA | CASKIAVSTDTQYF | TGTGCCAGCAAAATAGCGGTGAGCACAGATACGCAGTATTTT
TRBJ1-5 | TRBV6-5 | many | NA | CASSRLLNQPQHF | TGTGCCAGCTCAAGGTTACTCAATCAGCCCCAGCATTTT
TRBJ2-4 | TRBV20-1 | few | NA | CSARRGGWDIQYF | TGCAGTGCTAGAAGAGGAGGGTGGGACATTCAGTACTTC
TRBJ1-2 | TRBV6-5 | medium-sized | TRBD1 | CASSRTWAGGNYGYTF | TGTGCCAGCAGTCGAACGTGGGCAGGGGGCAACTATGGCTACACCTTC
TRBJ2-7 | TRBV6-6 | medium-sized | NA | CASSYSWGPPYEQYF | TGTGCCAGCAGTTACTCGTGGGGACCCCCCTACGAGCAGTACTTC